This TCR beta chain stems from a study of blood T cells in healthy people across ages. CDR1 SEHNR and CDR2 FQNEAQ come from the germline V gene (reference sequence). The CDR3 totals 14 residues. V was clipped by 6 bases and J by 4 bases, with 15 bases between them. The second PCR ran about 7 to 12 cycles with a sample-barcoded 5' primer and J-beta primers. One entry per CDR3 protein, called by TCRdb with MiXCR from the 5' RACE reads. Of about 800,000 distinct CDR3 sequences detected, 58% appear once; the ten largest clones hold around 20%. Study-wide points: With naive T cell percentage, TCR beta diversity showed a strong correlation.

Roughly 10 milliliters of peripheral blood were drawn from each donor into EDTA-treated tubes. This clonotype was observed once. The target antigen is unknown. Sequencing was carried out using blood. The sequence was obtained from a man aged 25 to 40 in good health. This chain connects TRBV7-9 to TRBJ1-2, with D possibly being TRBD1 (5 bases). The CDR3 is CASSSSRGLYGYTF. The CDR3 DNA reads TGTGCCAGCAGTTCCTCAAGGGGCCTCTATGGCTACACCTTC.